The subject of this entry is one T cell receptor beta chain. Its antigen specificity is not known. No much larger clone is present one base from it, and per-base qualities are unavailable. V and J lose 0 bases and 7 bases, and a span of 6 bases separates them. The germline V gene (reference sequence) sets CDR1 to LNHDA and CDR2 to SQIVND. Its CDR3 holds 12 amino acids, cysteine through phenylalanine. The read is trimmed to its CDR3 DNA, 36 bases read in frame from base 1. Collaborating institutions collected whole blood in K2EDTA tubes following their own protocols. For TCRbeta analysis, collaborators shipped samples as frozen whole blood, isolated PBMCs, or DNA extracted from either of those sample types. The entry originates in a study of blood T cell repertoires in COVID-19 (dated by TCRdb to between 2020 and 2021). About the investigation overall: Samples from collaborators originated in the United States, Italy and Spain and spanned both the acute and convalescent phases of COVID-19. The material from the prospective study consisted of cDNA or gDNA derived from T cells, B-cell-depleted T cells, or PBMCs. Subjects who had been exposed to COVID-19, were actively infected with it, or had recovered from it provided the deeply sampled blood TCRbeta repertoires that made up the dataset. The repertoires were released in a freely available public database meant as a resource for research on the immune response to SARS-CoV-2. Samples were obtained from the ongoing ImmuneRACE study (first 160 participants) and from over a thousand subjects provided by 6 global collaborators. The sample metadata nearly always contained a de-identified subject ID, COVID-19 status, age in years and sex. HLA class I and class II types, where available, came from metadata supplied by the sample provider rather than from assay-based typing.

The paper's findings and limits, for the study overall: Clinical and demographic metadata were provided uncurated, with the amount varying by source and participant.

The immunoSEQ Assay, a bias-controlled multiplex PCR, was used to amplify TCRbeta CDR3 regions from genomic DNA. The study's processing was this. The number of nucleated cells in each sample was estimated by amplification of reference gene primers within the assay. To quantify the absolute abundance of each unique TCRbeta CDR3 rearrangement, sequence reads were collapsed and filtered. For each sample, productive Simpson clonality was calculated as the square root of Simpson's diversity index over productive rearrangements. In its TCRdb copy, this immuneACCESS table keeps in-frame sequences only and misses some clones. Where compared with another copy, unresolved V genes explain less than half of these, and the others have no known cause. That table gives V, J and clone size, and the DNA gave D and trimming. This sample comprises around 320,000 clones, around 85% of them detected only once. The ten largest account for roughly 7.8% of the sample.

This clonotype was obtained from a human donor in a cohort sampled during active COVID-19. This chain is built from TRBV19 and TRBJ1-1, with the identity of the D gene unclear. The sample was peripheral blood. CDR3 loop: CASSIDRIEAFF. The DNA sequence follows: TGTGCCAGTAGTATAGACAGGATTGAAGCTTTCTTT.